This T cell receptor (beta chain) was documented in a study of blood T cell repertoires in COVID-19. As for the study in general: Both acute and convalescent COVID-19 samples were obtained from the United States, Italy and Spain. Nucleic acid was either cDNA or gDNA, and it came from T cells, B-cell-depleted T cells, or PBMCs.

Either two negative PCRs, clearance, or symptom resolution qualified Cohort 3 donors as recovered. J was trimmed by 4 bases and V by 6 bases; bases with no gene match: 11. Germline V gene lookup returns CDR1 LNHDA and CDR2 SQIVND (reference sequence). The CDR3 runs to 15 residues. Sequencing used immunoSEQ multiplex PCR; TCRdb keeps in-frame clones, though not all of them. The data hold fewer than 200,000 clones, with 78% observed a single time. The source of this sequence is a woman in her forties or fifties who had recovered from COVID-19. This chain uses TRBV19 with TRBJ2-7, with TRBD1 matching over 8 bases. Sequencing input: PBMCs or T cells enriched from blood (not recorded which). The DNA for the CDR3 is TGTGCCAGTAGCACCCCAGGGCAGGGGGCTTACGAGCAGTACTTC. Its protein product is CASSTPGQGAYEQYF.